The next 27 T cell receptor beta chains were all read from a single sample in a study of blood T cell repertoires in COVID-19. Sequenced by immunoSEQ multiplex PCR; TCRdb stores in-frame clones only, minus some. Of roughly 200,000 clones listed, around 85% were seen once; the top ten hold about 10%. The sequencing input was peripheral blood. These TCRs come from a human donor with active or convalescent COVID-19. The donor label of this sample is uncertain.

The genes are TRBV28 and TRBJ1-5; no definite D call. Germline CDR1 reads MDHEN; CDR2 reads SYDVKM. V was shortened by 2 bases and J by 6 bases, with 11 bases between the two germline ends. This CDR3 has 14 amino acids. This CDR3 reads CASSLKSGIQPQHF. The CDR3 DNA reads as TGTGCCAGCAGTTTAAAGTCGGGAATTCAGCCCCAGCATTTT.

V usage is TRBV5-6 and J usage is TRBJ2-7; D is possibly TRBD1 (5 bases). The CDR3 sequence is 15 residues long. CDR1 and CDR2 (germline): SGHDT, YYEEEE. Trimming shortened V by 1 base and J by 6 bases, and 17 bases separated the two germline ends. The CDR3 nucleotides read TGTGCCAGCAGCTTGAGGGCGACAGTCCTAACCGAGCAGTACTTC. Translated, it gives CASSLRATVLTEQYF.

This clone showed up just a few times. V is TRBV18 and J is TRBJ2-5; TRBD2 aligns across 8 bases. The CDR3 consists of 14 residues. Germline V lookup: CDR1 KGHSH, CDR2 LQKENI. Trimming cost V 0 bases and J 10 bases; bases outside gene matches: 7. The CDR3 DNA sequence: TGTGCCAGCTCACCACCTGAGCGGGAGAGGGTCCAGTACTTC. Translated: CASSPPERERVQYF. Based on the CDR3 plus reference TRBV18 and TRBJ2-5, the full variable domain is NAGVMQNPRHLVRRRGQEARLRCSPMKGHSHVYWYRQLPEEGLKFMVYLQKENIIDESGMPKERFSAEFPKEGPSILRIQQVVRGDSAAYFCASSPPERERVQYFGPGTRLLVL.

This chain connects TRBV9 to TRBJ1-3; 8 bases fit TRBD1. Per germline, CDR1 SGDLS and CDR2 YYNGEE. The CDR3 is 15 amino acids. The J segment lost 4 bases and the V segment lost 2 bases, leaving 5 bases of the junction unmatched. CDR3 sequence reads: CASSVRQGLGNTIYF. The CDR3 DNA follows: TGTGCCAGCAGCGTCCGACAGGGGCTCGGAAACACCATATATTTT.

This clone has only a few counts. This chain connects TRBV4-2 to TRBJ2-2, with 14 bases aligning to TRBD2. Trimming at V came to 3 bases and at J to 3 bases, leaving 6 bases not matched to a gene. The CDR3 is made up of 18 amino acids. Germline CDR1 is LGHNA and CDR2 is YNFKEQ. This chain's CDR3 is CASSQEWTSGRYTGELFF. The CDR3 DNA reads TGTGCCAGCAGCCAGGAATGGACTAGCGGGAGGTACACCGGGGAGCTGTTTTTT.

V and J are TRBV6-5 and TRBJ1-2; 7 bases agree with TRBD1. Germline V gene data show CDR1 as MNHEY and CDR2 as SVGAGI. The trim removed 6 bases at V and 8 bases at J, leaving 9 bases unmatched. The CDR3 runs to 13 residues. The CDR3 sequence: CASSRDRAEGYTF. DNA of the CDR3: TGTGCCAGCAGCCGCGACAGGGCCGAAGGCTACACCTTC.

V is TRBV5-1 and J is TRBJ2-3; 11 positions agree with TRBD2. V lost 0 bases to trimming and J lost 0 bases; unmatched junction nucleotides: 9. The CDR3 has 19 amino acids. Germline CDR1 SGHRS, CDR2 YFSETQ. This CDR3 is CASSLGSLAGGTSTDTQYF. DNA of the CDR3: TGCGCCAGCAGCTTGGGGTCCCTAGCGGGGGGCACGAGCACAGATACGCAGTATTTT.

This clone was observed once. V is TRBV29-1 and J is TRBJ2-1; D is possibly TRBD1 (6 bases). The V gene lost 1 base and the J gene lost 7 bases, with 11 bases spanning the gap. Germline V gene data show CDR1 as SQVTM and CDR2 as ANQGSEA. There are 13 residues in the CDR3. The CDR3 nucleotides are TGCAGCGTTGAAGTACAGGGTTGGAATGAGCAGTTCTTC. Encoded protein: CSVEVQGWNEQFF.

The J gene is TRBJ1-1, the V gene TRBV5-5; possibly TRBD1 for D (6 bases). V lost 0 bases and J lost 8, with 11 bases in between. There are 13 residues in the CDR3. Germline lookup yields CDR1 SGHKS and CDR2 YYEKEE (reference sequence). CDR3 loop: CASSLAGTLEAFF. The DNA of the CDR3 is TGTGCCAGCAGCTTGGCCGGGACACTGGAAGCTTTCTTT.

CDR3 residues: CASARDNTGNQPQHF. DNA for the CDR3: TGTGCCAGCGCTCGTGACAACACGGGGAATCAGCCCCAGCATTTT. This chain links TRBV5-5 with TRBJ1-5; D gene uncertain. V lost 7 bases to trimming and J lost 4 bases, with 18 bases between them. Germline V gives CDR1 SGHKS, CDR2 YYEKEE (reference sequence). CDR3 length equals 15 residues.

The chain combines TRBV18 with TRBJ1-4; no clear D gene. The CDR3 consists of 11 residues. The V and J ends lost 6 bases and 7 bases respectively, with 6 bases between them. The V gene's germline CDR1 is KGHSH and CDR2 LQKENI. The CDR3: CASSEREKLFF. In DNA form, the CDR3 reads TGTGCCAGCTCGGAGCGTGAAAAACTGTTTTTT.

CDR3 region: CASGFLGGTGRETQYF. The DNA of the CDR3 is TGTGCTAGTGGTTTTTTGGGTGGGACAGGTCGGGAGACCCAGTACTTC. V usage is TRBV12-5 and J usage is TRBJ2-5; TRBD1 matches at 8 bases. The germline V gene encodes CDR1 LGHNT and CDR2 FRNRAP. CDR3 length: 16 residues. With 3 bases clipped from V and 5 bases from J, the junction kept 11 bases outside the gene matches.

CDR3 protein: CASSPPWSGNTIYF. DNA for the CDR3: TGTGCCAGCAGCCCCCCGTGGAGCGGAAACACCATATATTTT. V is TRBV6-2 or TRBV6-3 and J is TRBJ1-3; no clear D. CDR1 and CDR2 from the germline V gene are MNHEY and SVGEGT. Between the trimmed V and J ends, which lost 6 bases and 4 bases, there was a span of 13 bases. CDR3 length: 14 residues.

The V gene is TRBV7-9, the J gene TRBJ1-2; maybe TRBD1 (5 bases). Trimming removed 3 bases from V and 5 bases from J, with 16 bases in between. This CDR3 contains 15 residues. Per the germline V gene, CDR1 is SEHNR and CDR2 is FQNEAQ (reference sequence). In DNA form, the CDR3 reads TGTGCCAGCAGCTTCCCGACAGAGGGGACTTATGGCTACACCTTC. This codes for CASSFPTEGTYGYTF.

The V and J genes are TRBV2 and TRBJ1-2; the match to TRBD1 covers 8 bases. The CDR3 extends over 16 amino acids. J gave up 2 bases and V 8 bases, and 13 bases lay outside the gene matches. Germline V lookup: CDR1 SNHLY, CDR2 FYNNEI. As DNA, the CDR3 is TGTGCCAGCGTCAGGGGGCGTTCGATATCAAACTATGGCTACACCTTC. Amino acid sequence: CASVRGRSISNYGYTF. The complete variable domain, with remaining parts taken from reference TRBV2 and TRBJ1-2, reads EPEVTQTPSHQVTQMGQEVILRCVPISNHLYFYWYRQILGQKVEFLVSFYNNEISEKSEIFDDQFSVERPDGSNFTLKIRSTKLEDSAMYFCASVRGRSISNYGYTFGSGTRLTVV.

This clone appeared a few times. The genes are TRBV6-5 and TRBJ1-1; 7 positions match TRBD1. CDR1 and CDR2 from the germline V gene are MNHEY and SVGAGI. The CDR3 sequence is 14 residues long. The junction had 8 bases not matched to a gene; V was cut back by 6 bases and J by 4 bases. The CDR3 DNA sequence: TGTGCCAGCAGAACGACAGGGTCGGTCACTGAAGCTTTCTTT. Its protein product is CASRTTGSVTEAFF.

The J gene is TRBJ1-2, the V gene TRBV4-3; TRBD1 agrees at 9 bases. CDR3 size: 16 residues. CDR1 and CDR2 (germline): LGHNA, YSLEER. V lost 0 bases to trimming and J lost 1 base; unmatched junction nucleotides: 3. The CDR3 here is CASSQDRQGVNYGYTF. In DNA, the CDR3 is TGCGCCAGCAGCCAAGATCGACAGGGGGTTAACTATGGCTACACCTTC.

The V and J genes are TRBV5-1 and TRBJ1-1; 9 bases align to TRBD1. The CDR3 loop spans 13 amino acids. J was trimmed by 4 bases and V by 6 bases; bases with no gene match: 4. Germline loops: CDR1 SGHRS, CDR2 YFSETQ. This CDR3 reads CASKRQGGTEAFF. CDR3 in DNA: TGCGCCAGCAAAAGACAGGGGGGCACTGAAGCTTTCTTT.

This clone is a singleton in its sample. This chain uses TRBV5-1 with TRBJ1-1, with TRBD1 identical over 10 bases. The germline gives CDR1 SGHRS, CDR2 YFSETQ. The CDR3 loop spans 12 amino acids. After removal of 3 bases from V and 7 bases from J, the junction contained 0 bases not matched to a gene. As DNA, the CDR3 is TGCGCCAGCAGCTGGGACAGGGGTGAAGCTTTCTTT. Translating gives CASSWDRGEAFF. Full variable domain (remainder filled in from reference TRBV5-1 and TRBJ1-1): KAGVTQTPRYLIKTRGQQVTLSCSPISGHRSVSWYQQTPGQGLQFLFEYFSETQRNKGNFPGRFSGRQFSNSRSEMNVSTLELGDSALYLCASSWDRGEAFFGQGTRLTVV.

The V and J genes are TRBV5-4 and TRBJ2-2; TRBD2 might be the D (6 bases). CDR1 is SGHNT and CDR2 is YYREEE in the germline V gene (reference sequence). V was clipped by 4 bases and J by 4 bases, with 11 bases between them. The CDR3 is 14 amino acids. The CDR3, as DNA: TGTGCCAGCAGCATTGGACTAACCACCGGGGAGCTGTTTTTT. Translating it yields CASSIGLTTGELFF.

CDR3 sequence reads: CASSSGLERRDTQYF. The DNA for the CDR3 is TGTGCCAGCAGCTCGGGACTAGAGCGGCGAGATACGCAGTATTTT. The chain uses TRBV5-4 and TRBJ2-3; 8 bases agree with TRBD2. Per germline, CDR1 SGHNT and CDR2 YYREEE (reference sequence). Trimming cost V 3 bases and J 5 bases; bases outside gene matches: 8. CDR3 size: 15 residues.

This clone has a single count. The chain uses TRBV30 and TRBJ2-2, with 11 bases fitting TRBD1. J lost 4 bases, V lost 5 bases, and 12 bases had no gene match. The CDR3 runs to 17 residues. The germline CDR1 and CDR2 sequences are GTSNPN and SVGIG (reference sequence). The CDR3 reads CAWGNPRTGGFTGELFF. DNA for the CDR3: TGTGCCTGGGGGAACCCTAGGACAGGGGGCTTCACCGGGGAGCTGTTTTTT.

The chain joins TRBV19 to TRBJ2-1; 9 nucleotides match TRBD2. Germline V gene sequence: CDR1 LNHDA, CDR2 SQIVND (reference sequence). V lost 2 bases and J lost 14; bases outside the gene matches: 13. CDR3 length: 15 amino acids. CDR3 bases: TGTGCCAGTAGTATACCGTTGGGCGGGAGGGCCGAGAAGTTCTTC. Its translation is CASSIPLGGRAEKFF.

This chain links TRBV19 with TRBJ2-1; TRBD2 matches 10 bases. CDR1 and CDR2 (germline): LNHDA, SQIVND (reference sequence). The CDR3 has 15 residues. After removal of 4 bases from V and 8 bases from J, the junction contained 8 bases not matched to a gene. The CDR3 is CASSKGLAGADEQFF. The CDR3 DNA reads as TGTGCCAGTAGTAAGGGCCTAGCGGGAGCCGATGAGCAGTTCTTC.

V usage is TRBV10-3 and J usage is TRBJ2-7, with D maybe TRBD1 (6 bases). CDR1 is ENHRY, CDR2 SYGVKD, per germline. Trimming stripped 3 bases from V and 0 bases from J, with 12 bases between. This CDR3 is built from 15 residues. The CDR3 is CAISDLRGNSYEQYF. The CDR3 DNA sequence: TGTGCCATCAGTGACCTCAGGGGAAACTCCTACGAGCAGTACTTC.

This clone has a handful of counts. The chain joins TRBV30 to TRBJ2-1, with TRBD1 identical over 12 bases. CDR1 and CDR2 from the germline V gene are GTSNPN and SVGIG (reference sequence). The CDR3 has 14 amino acids. V trimming: 1 base; J trimming: 12 bases; junction bases outside the gene matches: 7. CDR3 loop: CAWSGGTGGRVQFF. The CDR3, as DNA: TGTGCCTGGAGTGGGGGGACAGGGGGCCGGGTGCAGTTCTTC.

This clone was detected only once. The V gene is TRBV7-6, the J gene TRBJ2-3; no clear D. The germline V gene has CDR1 SGHVS and CDR2 FNYEAQ. The length of the CDR3 is 15 residues. The V gene lost 1 base and the J gene lost 3 bases, with 11 bases spanning the gap. The CDR3 DNA follows: TGTGCCAGCAGCTTAGGAGGTTTCTCGACAGATACGCAGTATTTT. Its translation is CASSLGGFSTDTQYF.